The 20 T cell receptor beta chains below all came from one sample that was sequenced in a study of T cells in Graves' hyperthyroidism and ophthalmopathy. RNA transcripts served as the template for amplifying TCR beta CDR3 regions. The study used the HTBI primer set for a first-round RT-PCR of the TCR CDR3. Using its own MiXCR run on the multiplex PCR reads, TCRdb lists one record per CDR3 protein. The repertoire holds about 500,000 distinct CDR3 sequences, with more than 15% as singletons. The sample was blood. These receptors originate from a young woman with Graves' ophthalmopathy.

This clonotype showed up just a few times. CDR3 bases: TGTGCCAGCAGCTTAACAGGGGATGGCAATCAGCCCCAGCATTTT. Residues: CASSLTGDGNQPQHF. The rearrangement joins TRBV11-2 to TRBJ1-5, with 7 bases matching TRBD1. CDR3 size: 15 residues. In germline, CDR1 is SGHAT, CDR2 FQNNGV. Trimming cost V 2 bases and J 2 bases; bases outside gene matches: 3. Together with reference TRBV11-2 and TRBJ1-5, the CDR3 gives the full variable domain: EAGVAQSPRYKIIEKRQSVAFWCNPISGHATLYWYQQILGQGPKLLIQFQNNGVVDDSQLPKDRFSAERLKGVDSTLKIQPAKLEDSAVYLCASSLTGDGNQPQHFGDGTRLSIL.

This clonotype was seen repeatedly, ten times or more. V gene TRBV7-2 combines with J gene TRBJ2-1, with 11 bases fitting TRBD2. Germline trimming cut 5 bases from V and 6 bases from J; bases unmatched to any gene: 3. CDR3 length equals 14 residues. Germline V CDR1 and CDR2: SGHTA, FQGNSA. The CDR3 loop reads CASSVLAGVNEQFF. The CDR3, as DNA: TGTGCCAGCAGCGTACTAGCGGGAGTCAATGAGCAGTTCTTC.

This clonotype was seen many times. The rearrangement uses TRBV20-1 and TRBJ2-1, with a weak D call TRBD1 (5 bases). Germline CDR1 reads DFQATT; CDR2 reads SNEGSKA (reference sequence). Trimming took 2 bases from V and 15 from J, leaving 14 bases between them. This CDR3 region has 11 residues. CDR3 in amino acids: CSARISDMPFF. The CDR3 DNA reads TGCAGTGCTAGAATATCGGACATGCCGTTCTTC.

This chain uses TRBV30 with TRBJ2-7, with TRBD1 matching over 9 bases. The germline V gene has CDR1 GTSNPN and CDR2 SVGIG (reference sequence). Trimming at V came to 5 bases and at J to 4 bases, leaving 9 bases not matched to a gene. CDR3 length: 14 residues. The DNA for the CDR3 is TGTGCCTGGGGGGGACAGGGTCGTTTTTACGAGCAGTACTTC. Its protein is CAWGGQGRFYEQYF.

This clonotype occurred many times. This chain connects TRBV28 to TRBJ2-7; 11 nucleotides line up with TRBD1. CDR3 length: 14 residues. Germline-derived CDR1 and CDR2 are MDHEN and SYDVKM. After removal of 6 bases from V and 3 bases from J, the junction contained 4 bases not matched to a gene. CDR3 coding DNA: TGTGCCAGCAGCCGGACAGGGGGCAGCTACGAGCAGTACTTC. Translating gives CASSRTGGSYEQYF.

This clonotype was observed a few times. The rearrangement uses TRBV9 and TRBJ2-1, with no clear D. The length of the CDR3 is 13 residues. From germline, CDR1 is SGDLS and CDR2 YYNGEE. V was trimmed by 3 bases and J by 3 bases, leaving 7 bases between them. The CDR3 nucleotides are TGTGCCAGCAGCGCCCAACTCTACAATGAGCAGTTCTTC. This translates into CASSAQLYNEQFF.

This clonotype was counted at least ten times. The CDR3 nucleotides are TGTGCCAGCAGCTTAGGGCTAGCGGGGGACAATGAGCAGTTCTTC. This codes for CASSLGLAGDNEQFF. This chain joins TRBV5-6 and TRBJ2-1; TRBD2 matches at 10 bases. The V segment lost 2 bases and the J segment 5 bases; nucleotides outside the gene matches: 4. CDR1 SGHDT and CDR2 YYEEEE come from the germline V gene. CDR3 length: 15 amino acids.

This clonotype was observed many times. V gene TRBV20-1 combines with J gene TRBJ2-7; tentatively, D is TRBD2 (6 bases). CDR3 length: 13 residues. V lost 3 bases, J lost 6 bases, and 15 bases lay in between. Per the germline V gene, CDR1 is DFQATT and CDR2 is SNEGSKA (reference sequence). The chain's CDR3 is CSASGGDFGEQYF. CDR3 in DNA: TGCAGTGCTAGTGGAGGGGATTTCGGCGAGCAGTACTTC.

Only a few counts were recorded for this clonotype. The chain uses TRBV20-1 and TRBJ2-1; 11 positions agree with TRBD2. Germline V gene lookup returns CDR1 DFQATT and CDR2 SNEGSKA (reference sequence). Trimming cost V 1 base and J 4 bases; bases outside gene matches: 3. This CDR3 is 15 amino acids long. CDR3 region: CSARVGTSGYNEQFF. As DNA, the CDR3 is TGCAGTGCTAGAGTTGGGACTAGCGGTTACAATGAGCAGTTCTTC.

This clonotype was counted at least ten times. The chain recombines TRBV30 with TRBJ2-7; D possibly corresponds to TRBD1 (5 bases). Between the trimmed V and J ends, which lost 0 bases and 7 bases, there was a span of 10 bases. CDR1 GTSNPN and CDR2 SVGIG come from the germline V gene (reference sequence). CDR3 length: 12 residues. The CDR3 is CAWSVRGGEQYF. The CDR3 DNA sequence: TGTGCCTGGAGTGTAAGGGGTGGAGAGCAGTACTTC.

This clonotype came up many times. V is TRBV20-1 and J is TRBJ2-7; 10 bases are a match to TRBD1. CDR1 and CDR2 from the germline V gene are DFQATT and SNEGSKA (reference sequence). This CDR3 contains 14 residues. Trimming cost V 0 bases and J 4 bases; bases outside gene matches: 3. The CDR3 bases are TGCAGTGCTAGAGATTTGGACAGGGGGTACGAGCAGTACTTC. It specifies CSARDLDRGYEQYF.

This clonotype showed up many times. In nucleotides, the CDR3 is TGTGCCAGCAGCAGCGGGACTAGCACAGATACGCAGTATTTT. Protein sequence: CASSSGTSTDTQYF. This chain connects TRBV19 to TRBJ2-3; 7 bases line up with TRBD2. This CDR3 has 14 residues. Trimming took 9 bases from V and 0 from J; bases not matched to a gene: 6. Looked up from germline, CDR1 is LNHDA and CDR2 is SQIVND (reference sequence).

The rearrangement links TRBV19 to TRBJ1-2; 8 bases fit TRBD1. Trimming cost V 3 bases and J 0 bases; bases outside gene matches: 12. Germline lookup yields CDR1 LNHDA and CDR2 SQIVND (reference sequence). This CDR3 contains 18 residues. The CDR3 nucleotides read TGTGCCAGTAGTATTCCGGACCGGGACAGGCGGACTAACTATGGCTACACCTTC. Protein sequence: CASSIPDRDRRTNYGYTF. Full variable domain (missing parts from reference TRBV19 and TRBJ1-2): DGGITQSPKYLFRKEGQNVTLSCEQNLNHDAMYWYRQDPGQGLRLIYYSQIVNDFQKGDIAEGYSVSREKKESFPLTVTSAQKNPTAFYLCASSIPDRDRRTNYGYTFGSGTRLTVV.

This clonotype has only a few counts. V and J are TRBV29-1 and TRBJ2-7; TRBD1 agrees at 10 bases. The CDR3 has 14 residues. CDR1 is SQVTM, CDR2 ANQGSEA, per germline. V lost 8 bases, J lost 1 base, and 8 bases stayed unmatched. The CDR3, as DNA: TGCAGCACCAAGATGGGACAGGGGTCCTACGAGCAGTACTTC. Translation: CSTKMGQGSYEQYF.

A remark on this clonotype: A much larger clone is a single base away; this may be a read error. This rearrangement joins TRBV7-2 to TRBJ1-4; 7 nucleotides align to TRBD1. The CDR3 is 14 residues long. The germline gives CDR1 SGHTA, CDR2 FQGNSA. J gave up 8 bases and V 6 bases, and 9 bases lay outside the gene matches. CDR3 residues: CASSIRGQGEKLFF. DNA for the CDR3: TGTGCCAGCAGTATAAGGGGGCAGGGGGAAAAACTGTTTTTT. The variable domain in full, completed from reference TRBV7-2 and TRBJ1-4, reads GAGVSQSPSNKVTEKGKDVELRCDPISGHTALYWYRQSLGQGLEFLIYFQGNSAPDKSGLPSDRFSAERTGGSVSTLTIQRTQQEDSAVYLCASSIRGQGEKLFFGSGTQLSVL.

This clonotype was seen ten or more times. The rearrangement uses TRBV5-6 and TRBJ2-7, with D uncertain. The CDR3 sequence is 11 residues long. V lost 4 bases and J lost 7, with 9 bases in between. The germline V gene has CDR1 SGHDT and CDR2 YYEEEE. CDR3 region: CASSRVGEQYF. The DNA of the CDR3 is TGTGCCAGCAGCCGAGTGGGGGAGCAGTACTTC.

This clonotype has just a few counts. This chain uses TRBV14 with TRBJ2-7, with unresolved D. Germline loops: CDR1 SGHDN, CDR2 FVKESK. The CDR3 has 15 amino acids. Trimming cost V 0 bases and J 2 bases, with 11 bases left between them. CDR3 residues: CASSQELGSPYEQYF. The CDR3 DNA follows: TGTGCCAGCAGCCAAGAGCTAGGGTCCCCCTACGAGCAGTACTTC.

About this clonotype itself: A much bigger clone sits one base away, suggesting this may be a read error. This chain uses TRBV7-2 with TRBJ2-6; no clear D. This CDR3 has 15 amino acids. The germline V and J ends were trimmed by 5 bases and 2 bases, with 10 bases remaining between them. Germline loops: CDR1 SGHTA, CDR2 FQGNSA. Here the CDR3 DNA reads TGTGCCAGCAGCCCTTACCACCCTGGGGCCAACGTCCTGACTTTC. Its protein product is CASSPYHPGANVLTF.

This clonotype was observed a handful of times. The gene calls are TRBV15 and TRBJ2-2, with TRBD1 as a possible D gene (5 bases). The CDR3 contains 15 residues. CDR1 and CDR2 (germline): LNHNV, YYDKDF (reference sequence). V lost 5 bases, J lost 3 bases, and 13 bases lay in between. The DNA of the CDR3 is TGTGCCACCAGCCCCCAGGCAGGGCACACCGGGGAGCTGTTTTTT. This encodes CATSPQAGHTGELFF.

At least ten counts were recorded for this clonotype. The rearrangement links TRBV6-1 to TRBJ2-1, with 13 bases lining up with TRBD2. Trimming took 4 bases from V and 7 from J; bases not matched to a gene: 7. The CDR3 spans 16 residues. The germline V gene encodes CDR1 MNHNS and CDR2 SASEGT. This CDR3 reads CASSVLLAGGLNEQFF. The CDR3 bases are TGTGCCAGCAGTGTTTTACTAGCGGGAGGGCTTAATGAGCAGTTCTTC.